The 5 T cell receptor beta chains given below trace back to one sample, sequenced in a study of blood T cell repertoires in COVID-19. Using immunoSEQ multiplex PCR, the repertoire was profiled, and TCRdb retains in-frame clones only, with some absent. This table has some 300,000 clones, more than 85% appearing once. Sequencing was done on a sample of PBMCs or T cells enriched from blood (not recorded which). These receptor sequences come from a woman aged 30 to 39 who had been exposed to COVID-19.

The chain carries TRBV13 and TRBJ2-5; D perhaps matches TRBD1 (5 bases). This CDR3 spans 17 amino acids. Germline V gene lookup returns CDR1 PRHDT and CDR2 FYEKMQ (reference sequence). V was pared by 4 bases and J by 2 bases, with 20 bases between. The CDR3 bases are TGTGCCAGCAGCTCCACCTGGGGCAGCTTCGAACAAGAGACCCAGTACTTC. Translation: CASSSTWGSFEQETQYF.

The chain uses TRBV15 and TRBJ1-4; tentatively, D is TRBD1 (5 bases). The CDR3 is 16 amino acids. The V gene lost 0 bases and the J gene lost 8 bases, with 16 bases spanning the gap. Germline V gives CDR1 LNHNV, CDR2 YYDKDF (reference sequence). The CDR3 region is CATSRDWWRGEEKLFF. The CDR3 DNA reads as TGTGCCACCAGCAGAGATTGGTGGAGGGGAGAGGAAAAACTGTTTTTT.

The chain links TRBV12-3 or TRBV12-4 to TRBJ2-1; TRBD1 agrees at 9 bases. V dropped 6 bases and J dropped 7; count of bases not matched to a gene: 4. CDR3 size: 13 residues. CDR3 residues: CASRSGQGNEQFF. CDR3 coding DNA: TGTGCCAGCAGGAGTGGACAGGGGAATGAGCAGTTCTTC.

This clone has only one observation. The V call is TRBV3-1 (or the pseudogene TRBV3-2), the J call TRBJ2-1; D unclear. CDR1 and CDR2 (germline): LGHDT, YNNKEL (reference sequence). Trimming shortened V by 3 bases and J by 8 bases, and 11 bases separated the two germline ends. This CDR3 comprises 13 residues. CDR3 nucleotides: TGTGCCAGCAGCCACCTTACCGAGTATGAGCAGTTCTTC. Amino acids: CASSHLTEYEQFF.

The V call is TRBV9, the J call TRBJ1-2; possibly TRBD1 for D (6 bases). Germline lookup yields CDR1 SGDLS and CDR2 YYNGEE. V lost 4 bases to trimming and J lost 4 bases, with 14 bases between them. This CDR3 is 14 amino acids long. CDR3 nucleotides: TGTGCCAGCAGCTCCCCGACAGGTCTCTATGGCTACACCTTC. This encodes CASSSPTGLYGYTF.